The 10 T cell receptor beta chains below all came from one sample that was sequenced in a study of cytomegalovirus exposure and HLA in healthy donors. PCR employed 60 Vbeta and 13 Jbeta primers. Only in-frame clones appear in the TCRdb table, and some are missing; sequencing was by immunoSEQ multiplex PCR. The sample lists 150,000 to 160,000 clones, approximately 72% occurring once. The sequenced sample was PBMCs. These receptors were taken from a man younger than 35 in good health and CMV-seronegative.

This chain joins TRBV5-1 and TRBJ1-2; 7 bases fit TRBD1. Germline CDR1 and CDR2: SGHRS and YFSETQ. The CDR3 totals 17 residues. Unmatched junction bases numbered 17, after V lost 2 bases and J lost 7 bases. CDR3 coding DNA: TGCGCCAGCAGCTTCGAAGCCTCCCGGGACAGCATTCTTGGCTACACCTTC. Translation: CASSFEASRDSILGYTF.

This rearrangement joins TRBV10-3 to TRBJ1-3, with D unclear. From germline, CDR1 is ENHRY and CDR2 SYGVKD. The CDR3 covers 14 residues. Between the trimmed V and J ends, which lost 6 bases and 2 bases, there was a span of 11 bases. CDR3 DNA sequence: TGTGCCATCAGGGCGGCCGGTGCTGGAAACACCATATATTTT. Its protein is CAIRAAGAGNTIYF.

With respect to this clone: Other DNA sequences in this specimen translate into the identical CDR3. The chain has TRBV14 and TRBJ1-2; D may be TRBD1 (6 bases). Between the trimmed V and J ends, which lost 0 bases and 4 bases, there was a span of 15 bases. Germline lookup yields CDR1 SGHDN and CDR2 FVKESK. The CDR3 totals 16 residues. CDR3 region: CASSQDVGGRSYGYTF. Here the CDR3 DNA reads TGTGCCAGCAGCCAAGATGTGGGGGGGCGCTCCTATGGCTACACCTTC.

The chain links TRBV27 to TRBJ1-1; TRBD1 agrees at 8 bases. Germline V gene lookup returns CDR1 MNHEY and CDR2 SMNVEV (reference sequence). The CDR3 runs 13 residues. Trimming at V came to 8 bases and at J to 4 bases, leaving 6 bases not matched to a gene. The CDR3 loop reads CASVAGGFTEAFF. The CDR3 DNA is TGTGCCAGCGTAGCAGGGGGCTTCACTGAAGCTTTCTTT.

The chain uses TRBV2 and TRBJ1-1; 7 bases map to TRBD1. Germline CDR1 and CDR2: SNHLY and FYNNEI. With V trimmed by 7 bases and J by 6 bases, 8 bases remained unmatched. The CDR3 length is 13 residues. The chain's CDR3 is CASTTQGTPEAFF. CDR3 nucleotides: TGTGCCAGCACCACACAGGGGACCCCTGAAGCTTTCTTT.

The V and J genes are TRBV27 and TRBJ2-7; 8 nucleotides line up with TRBD1. CDR3 length equals 16 residues. In germline, CDR1 is MNHEY, CDR2 SMNVEV (reference sequence). The V segment lost 6 bases and the J segment 0 bases; nucleotides outside the gene matches: 10. The CDR3 DNA sequence: TGTGCCAGCAGGACAGGGGCCCTTGAGAGCTCCTACGAGCAGTACTTC. Amino acid sequence: CASRTGALESSYEQYF.

The rearrangement uses TRBV28 and TRBJ2-7, with D perhaps matching TRBD1 (5 bases). Between the trimmed V and J ends, which lost 3 bases and 4 bases, there was a span of 7 bases. Germline lookup yields CDR1 MDHEN and CDR2 SYDVKM. The length of the CDR3 is 12 residues. For the CDR3, the DNA is TGTGCCAGCAGTTTGTCAGGGTACGAGCAGTACGTC. It yields the protein CASSLSGYEQYV.

The chain joins TRBV2 to TRBJ1-1; possibly TRBD1 for D (5 bases). Germline V gives CDR1 SNHLY, CDR2 FYNNEI. The CDR3 is made up of 15 amino acids. The ends were cut back, 6 bases at V and 0 bases at J, with 14 bases in the middle. The CDR3 protein is CASRGRNGVNTEAFF. In DNA form, the CDR3 reads TGTGCCAGCAGGGGGCGAAATGGTGTGAACACTGAAGCTTTCTTT.

J is TRBJ2-3 and V is TRBV14, with TRBD2 as a possible D gene (5 bases). The V gene lost 3 bases and the J gene lost 0 bases, with 16 bases spanning the gap. Looked up from germline, CDR1 is SGHDN and CDR2 is FVKESK. This CDR3 spans 17 amino acids. The CDR3 protein is CASSQLGGASSTDTQYF. The CDR3 coding sequence is TGTGCCAGCAGCCAGCTCGGAGGAGCTAGTAGCACAGATACGCAGTATTTT. Variable domain in full (rest from reference TRBV14 and TRBJ2-3): EAGVTQFPSHSVIEKGQTVTLRCDPISGHDNLYWYRRVMGKEIKFLLHFVKESKQDESGMPNNRFLAERTGGTYSTLKVQPAELEDSGVYFCASSQLGGASSTDTQYFGPGTRLTVL.

The chain recombines TRBV5-4 with TRBJ1-6; TRBD1 matches 8 bases. J was trimmed by 10 bases and V by 3 bases; bases with no gene match: 9. The CDR3 totals 15 residues. Germline CDR1 and CDR2: SGHNT and YYREEE (reference sequence). The CDR3 bases are TGTGCCAGCAGCTCCGGACAGGGATTAGGATCACCCCTCCACTTT. It encodes CASSSGQGLGSPLHF.